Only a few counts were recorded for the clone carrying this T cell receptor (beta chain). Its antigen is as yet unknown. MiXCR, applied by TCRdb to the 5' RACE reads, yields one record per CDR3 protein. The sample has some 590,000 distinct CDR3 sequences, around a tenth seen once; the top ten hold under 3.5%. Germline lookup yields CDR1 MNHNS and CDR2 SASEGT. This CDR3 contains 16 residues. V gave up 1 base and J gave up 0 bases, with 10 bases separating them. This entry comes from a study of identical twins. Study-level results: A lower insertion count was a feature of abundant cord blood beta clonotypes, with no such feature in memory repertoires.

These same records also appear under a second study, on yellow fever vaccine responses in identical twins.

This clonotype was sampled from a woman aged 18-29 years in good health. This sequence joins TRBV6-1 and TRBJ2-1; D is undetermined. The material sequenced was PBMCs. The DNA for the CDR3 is TGTGCCAGCAGTGAAGACGGCCATCCCTCCTACAATGAGCAGTTCTTC. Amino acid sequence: CASSEDGHPSYNEQFF.